This T cell receptor (beta chain) originates from a study of siplizumab effects on memory and regulatory T cells. Libraries were prepared by immunoSEQ multiplex PCR; TCRdb keeps only in-frame clonotypes and omits some of them. Of 37,000 or so clones in the sample, around 89% were seen once. CDR1 is KGHSH and CDR2 is LQKENI in the germline V gene. V was shortened by 5 bases and J by 0 bases, with 8 bases between the two germline ends. The CDR3 is made up of 13 amino acids. The sequencing input was naive CD4+ T cells sorted from blood. The chain is built from TRBV18 and TRBJ2-7; D gene ambiguous. The receptor's source is a human donor in good health. The CDR3 bases are TGTGCCAGCTCATCCCCCCTCTCCTACGAGCAGTACTTC. Residues: CASSSPLSYEQYF.